Shown below are 19 T cell receptor beta chains from a single sample sequenced in a study of shared clonotypes between healthy human individuals. The assay was immunoSEQ multiplex PCR, and TCRdb's table has in-frame clones only and misses some. The sample records 2,500,000 or so clones, 90% to 95% being singletons. What was sequenced was naive CD4+ T cells sorted from blood. Regarding subset: CD45RA+ positively selected. The receptors derive from a man between 18 and 35 years old in good health.

For this clone: The same CDR3 also results from other DNA sequences found in this sample. The chain joins TRBV19 to TRBJ2-7, with TRBD1 matching 8 bases. Germline V CDR1 and CDR2: LNHDA, SQIVND (reference sequence). This CDR3 is built from 13 residues. V gave up 5 bases and J gave up 7 bases; unmatched junction bases: 7. The CDR3 DNA sequence: TGTGCCAGTAGTGGACAGGGCTTTTATGAGCAGTACTTC. This translates into CASSGQGFYEQYF.

The chain links TRBV19 to TRBJ1-5, with D tentatively TRBD1 (6 bases). V lost 6 bases to trimming and J lost 0 bases, with 12 bases between them. In germline, CDR1 is LNHDA, CDR2 SQIVND (reference sequence). The CDR3 runs 15 residues. The chain's CDR3 is CASRSGATSNQPQHF. The DNA of the CDR3 is TGTGCCAGTAGATCGGGGGCAACTAGCAATCAGCCCCAGCATTTT.

The chain links TRBV6-5 to TRBJ1-1; a possible D gene is TRBD1 (6 bases). Germline V gene data show CDR1 as MNHEY and CDR2 as SVGAGI. The CDR3 consists of 13 residues. The V gene lost 5 bases and the J gene lost 5 bases, with 12 bases spanning the gap. The CDR3 loop reads CASSRKGDTEAFF. The DNA for the CDR3 is TGTGCCAGCAGTCGAAAGGGGGATACTGAAGCTTTCTTT.

This clone has just a few counts. This chain links TRBV10-2 with TRBJ1-2; D gene uncertain. V was pared by 6 bases and J by 8 bases, with 19 bases between. The CDR3 spans 14 residues. CDR1 is WSHSY and CDR2 is SAAADI in the germline V gene. CDR3 DNA sequence: TGCGCCAGCAGGGAGGAGCCTTACCCCGCGGGCTACACCTTC. Its protein is CASREEPYPAGYTF.

CDR3 DNA sequence: TGTGCCAGTTATGGGACAGGCGGCGGCTATGGCTACACCTTC. Protein: CASYGTGGGYGYTF. The chain is built from TRBV28 and TRBJ1-2; TRBD1 agrees at 8 bases. The trim removed 9 bases at V and 4 bases at J, leaving 10 bases unmatched. From germline, CDR1 is MDHEN and CDR2 SYDVKM. The CDR3 runs 14 residues.

This clone was seen a single time. The chain uses TRBV6-6 and TRBJ1-1, with D tentatively TRBD1 (5 bases). Germline CDR1 and CDR2: MNHNY and SVGAGI (reference sequence). This CDR3 comprises 14 residues. Trimming removed 4 bases at V and 0 bases at J, with 9 bases between. The CDR3 coding sequence is TGTGCCAGCAGTTGGGGACGGTTGAACACTGAAGCTTTCTTT. This sequence encodes CASSWGRLNTEAFF.

The V call is TRBV6-5, the J call TRBJ2-7; either TRBD1 or TRBD2 may supply D (5 bases each). Trimming removed 5 bases from V and 12 bases from J, with 23 bases in between. The germline gives CDR1 MNHEY, CDR2 SVGAGI. This CDR3 is 14 amino acids long. In DNA form, the CDR3 reads TGTGCCAGCAGTCCTGGGACGGACCCTACGAGCATGTACTTC. This translates into CASSPGTDPTSMYF.

The rearrangement links TRBV10-3 to TRBJ2-2; D uncertain. Per the germline V gene, CDR1 is ENHRY and CDR2 is SYGVKD. V was shortened by 3 bases and J by 3 bases, with 5 bases between the two germline ends. The CDR3 is 13 residues long. The CDR3 nucleotides read TGTGCCATCAGTGATGGGGACACCGGGGAGCTGTTTTTT. This codes for CAISDGDTGELFF.

This clone was found a few times. V and J are TRBV10-3 and TRBJ2-7; D remains unclear. With 6 bases removed from V and 3 bases from J, the gap between germline ends came to 9 bases. The CDR3 sequence is 12 residues long. Germline values: CDR1 ENHRY, CDR2 SYGVKD. CDR3 protein: CAISLDGYEQYF. DNA of the CDR3: TGTGCCATCAGCTTGGACGGCTACGAGCAGTACTTC.

Here the CDR3 reads CASSYNRQANTEAFF. CDR3 sequence (DNA): TGTGCCAGCAGTTACAATCGGCAGGCGAACACTGAAGCTTTCTTT. The V call is TRBV6-5, the J call TRBJ1-1; D is unresolved. The CDR3 contains 15 residues. The germline CDR1 and CDR2 sequences are MNHEY and SVGAGI. V was clipped by 2 bases and J by 1 base, with 11 bases between them.

The CDR3 sequence: CASSEARQGRGQYF. The DNA for the CDR3 is TGTGCCAGCAGTGAAGCCAGACAGGGCAGAGGGCAGTACTTC. The rearrangement uses TRBV6-1 and TRBJ2-7; 7 bases line up with TRBD1. The CDR3 extends over 14 amino acids. The V segment lost 0 bases and the J segment 9 bases; nucleotides outside the gene matches: 8. From germline, CDR1 is MNHNS and CDR2 SASEGT.

The genes are TRBV19 and TRBJ1-1; 7 positions agree with TRBD1. The CDR3 totals 16 residues. V gave up 4 bases and J gave up 2 bases; unmatched junction bases: 10. The germline gives CDR1 LNHDA, CDR2 SQIVND (reference sequence). CDR3 DNA: TGTGCCAGTAGTACCGCCAGGGGGGCCTTCAACACTGAAGCTTTCTTT. Amino acids: CASSTARGAFNTEAFF.

V and J are TRBV21-1 and TRBJ1-3. TRBV21-1 is labeled a pseudogene. There are 12 residues in the CDR3. The CDR3 here is CASSKRPCMSDF. CDR3 nucleotides: TGTGCCAGCAGCAAAAGACCATGCATGTCGGATTTT.

The chain recombines TRBV30 with TRBJ1-3; 10 bases align to TRBD1. After removal of 1 base from V and 2 bases from J, the junction contained 2 bases not matched to a gene. CDR1 is GTSNPN, CDR2 SVGIG, per germline (reference sequence). CDR3 size: 15 residues. The CDR3 spells CAWSAGQGAGNTIYF. The CDR3 DNA is TGTGCCTGGAGTGCCGGACAGGGGGCTGGAAACACCATATATTTT. Filled out from reference TRBV30 and TRBJ1-3, the complete variable domain reads SQTIHQWPATLVQPVGSPLSLECTVEGTSNPNLYWYRQAAGRGLQLLFYSVGIGQISSEVPQNLSASRPQDRQFILSSKKLLLSDSGFYLCAWSAGQGAGNTIYFGEGSWLTVV.

V usage is TRBV9 and J usage is TRBJ2-5, with 12 nucleotides matching TRBD2. Trimming at V came to 3 bases and at J to 5 bases, leaving 8 bases not matched to a gene. This CDR3 contains 16 residues. The germline V gene has CDR1 SGDLS and CDR2 YYNGEE. The CDR3 here is CASSAPTSGSGETQYF. The DNA of the CDR3 is TGTGCCAGCAGCGCCCCGACTAGCGGGAGTGGGGAGACCCAGTACTTC.

The rearrangement uses TRBV14 and TRBJ1-6; 8 bases are a match to TRBD1. After removal of 3 bases from V and 7 bases from J, the junction contained 2 bases not matched to a gene. The length of the CDR3 is 14 residues. Germline V lookup: CDR1 SGHDN, CDR2 FVKESK. In nucleotides, the CDR3 is TGTGCCAGCAGCCACGGACAGGGAAATTCACCCCTCCACTTT. This codes for CASSHGQGNSPLHF.

This rearrangement joins TRBV7-6 to TRBJ1-5, with D hard to call. The germline V gene encodes CDR1 SGHVS and CDR2 FNYEAQ. The CDR3 consists of 13 residues. Deletions cut 5 bases from V and 4 bases from J, with 9 bases between. CDR3: CASSATLNQPQHF. The CDR3 nucleotides are TGTGCCAGCAGCGCAACCTTAAATCAGCCCCAGCATTTT.

The V call is TRBV5-4, the J call TRBJ2-5; 9 bases agree with TRBD2. The germline gives CDR1 SGHNT, CDR2 YYREEE (reference sequence). V trimming: 4 bases; J trimming: 4 bases; junction bases outside the gene matches: 11. The CDR3 is 16 residues long. The CDR3 sequence is CASSLSAGGYGETQYF. DNA for the CDR3: TGTGCCAGCAGCCTCTCAGCGGGGGGCTATGGAGAGACCCAGTACTTC.

The chain recombines TRBV19 with TRBJ1-5; D ambiguous. Germline CDR1 LNHDA, CDR2 SQIVND (reference sequence). The CDR3 length is 13 residues. With 4 bases removed from V and 7 bases from J, the gap between germline ends came to 11 bases. As DNA, the CDR3 is TGTGCCAGTAGTACGCAATCGGGGCAGCCCCAGCATTTT. Its protein is CASSTQSGQPQHF.